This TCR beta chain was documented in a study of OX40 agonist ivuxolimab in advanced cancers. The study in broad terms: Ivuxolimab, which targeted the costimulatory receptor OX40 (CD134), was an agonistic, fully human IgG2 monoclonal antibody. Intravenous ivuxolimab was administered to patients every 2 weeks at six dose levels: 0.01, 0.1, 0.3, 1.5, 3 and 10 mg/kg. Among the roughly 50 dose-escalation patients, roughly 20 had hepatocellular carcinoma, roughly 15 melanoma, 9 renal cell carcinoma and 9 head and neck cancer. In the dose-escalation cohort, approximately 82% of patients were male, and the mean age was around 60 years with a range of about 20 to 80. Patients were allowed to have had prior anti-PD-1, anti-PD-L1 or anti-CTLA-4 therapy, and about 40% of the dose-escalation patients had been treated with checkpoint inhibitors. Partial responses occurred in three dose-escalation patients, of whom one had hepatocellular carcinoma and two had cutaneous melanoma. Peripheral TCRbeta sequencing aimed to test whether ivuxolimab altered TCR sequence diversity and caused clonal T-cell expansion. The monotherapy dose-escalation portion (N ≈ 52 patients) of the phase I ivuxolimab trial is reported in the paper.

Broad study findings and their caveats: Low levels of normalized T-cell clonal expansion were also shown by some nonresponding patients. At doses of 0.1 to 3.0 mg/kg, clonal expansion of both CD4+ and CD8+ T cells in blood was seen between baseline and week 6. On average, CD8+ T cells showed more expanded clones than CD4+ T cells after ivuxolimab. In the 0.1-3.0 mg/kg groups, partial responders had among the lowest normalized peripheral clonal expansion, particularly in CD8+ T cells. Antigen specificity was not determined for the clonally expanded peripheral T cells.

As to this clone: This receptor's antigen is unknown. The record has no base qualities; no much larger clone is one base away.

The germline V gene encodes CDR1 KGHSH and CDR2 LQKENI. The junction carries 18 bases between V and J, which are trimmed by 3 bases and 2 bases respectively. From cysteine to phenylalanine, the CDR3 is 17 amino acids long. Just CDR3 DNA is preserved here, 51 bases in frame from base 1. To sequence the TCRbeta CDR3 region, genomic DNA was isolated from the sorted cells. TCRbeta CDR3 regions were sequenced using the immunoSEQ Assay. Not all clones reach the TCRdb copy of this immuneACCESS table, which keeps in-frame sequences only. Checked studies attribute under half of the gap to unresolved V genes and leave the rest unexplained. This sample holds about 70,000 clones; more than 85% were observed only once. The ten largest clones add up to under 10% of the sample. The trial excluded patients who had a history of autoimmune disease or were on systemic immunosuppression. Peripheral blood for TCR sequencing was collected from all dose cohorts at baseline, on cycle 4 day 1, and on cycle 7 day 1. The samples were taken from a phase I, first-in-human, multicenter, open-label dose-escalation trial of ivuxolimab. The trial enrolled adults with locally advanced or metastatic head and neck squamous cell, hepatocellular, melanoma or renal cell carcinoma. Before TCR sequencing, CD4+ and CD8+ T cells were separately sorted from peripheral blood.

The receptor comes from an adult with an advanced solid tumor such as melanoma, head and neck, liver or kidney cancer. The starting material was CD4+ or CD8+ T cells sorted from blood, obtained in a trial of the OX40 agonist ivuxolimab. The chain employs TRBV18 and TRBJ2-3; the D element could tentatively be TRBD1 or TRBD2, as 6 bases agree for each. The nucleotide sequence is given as TGTGCCAGCTCACCCACATTTGGGGGGCGGGACACAGATACGCAGTATTTT. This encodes CASSPTFGGRDTDTQYF.